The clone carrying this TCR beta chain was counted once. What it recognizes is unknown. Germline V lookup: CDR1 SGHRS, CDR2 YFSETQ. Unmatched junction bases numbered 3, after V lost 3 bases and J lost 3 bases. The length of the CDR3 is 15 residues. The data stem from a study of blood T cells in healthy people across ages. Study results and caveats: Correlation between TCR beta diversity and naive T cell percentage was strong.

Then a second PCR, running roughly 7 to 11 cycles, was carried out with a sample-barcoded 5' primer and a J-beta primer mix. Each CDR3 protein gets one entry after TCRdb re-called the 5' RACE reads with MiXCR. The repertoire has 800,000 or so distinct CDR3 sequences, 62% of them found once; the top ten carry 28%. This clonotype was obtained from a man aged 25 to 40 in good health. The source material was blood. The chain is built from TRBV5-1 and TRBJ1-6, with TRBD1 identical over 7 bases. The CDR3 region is CASSSGQDYNSPLHF. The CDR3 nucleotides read TGCGCCAGCAGCTCAGGACAGGACTATAATTCACCCCTCCACTTT.